This TCR beta chain was captured in a study of lymphopenia after photon versus proton radiotherapy. The CDR3 is 14 amino acids. V lost 4 bases and J lost 6; bases outside the gene matches: 6. Germline V gives CDR1 MNHEY, CDR2 SVGAGI. Study outcomes and limitations: After the lymphocyte nadir, photon-treated repertoires showed oligoclonal expansion, especially of CD8+ Temra cells.

Measured with immunoSEQ multiplex PCR; TCRdb has only the in-frame clones, and not every one. The profile shows 55,000 to 70,000 clones, approximately 87% of them singletons. Of note for this clone: Its specificity is not known.

This TCR derives from a man older than 75 with esophageal cancer. Here the sequenced sample was peripheral blood, taken from a patient treated with proton-based radiotherapy. V and J are TRBV6-5 and TRBJ2-7, with TRBD2 identical over 10 bases. Here the CDR3 reads CASSFLAGEGEQYF. The CDR3 DNA is TGTGCCAGCAGTTTTCTAGCGGGAGAGGGCGAGCAGTACTTC.